This TCR beta chain was identified in a study of CD8 T cells in Susac syndrome. The CDR3 has 13 residues. The V end was cut by 6 bases, the J end by 3 bases, with 12 bases between. RNA in amounts of roughly 0.45 to 1 ug was reverse transcribed with random hexamers. TCRdb ran MiXCR on the immunoSEQ multiplex PCR reads and lists one entry per CDR3 protein. This sample has 130,000 to 150,000 distinct CDR3 sequences, with nearly 97% found just once. Sequenced sample: CD4+ T cells from PBMCs. The chain recombines TRBV12-3 or TRBV12-4 with TRBJ2-7, with D perhaps matching TRBD2 (5 bases). This sequence originates from a human donor with Susac syndrome. In nucleotides, the CDR3 is TGTGCCAGCAGCCACCGCGGGCGCTACGAGCAGTACTTC. Translated: CASSHRGRYEQYF.